This entry is about one TCR beta chain. The antigen is undetermined. This sample was included in a study of T cell responses to AZD1222 COVID-19 vaccine. Overall study results and limits: Sampling captured repertoires only after the peak T cell response. Spike was spanned by vaccine-associated CD4 TCRs, with dominance at 160-218 and 743-854. Donors skewed white British and female; clonal diversity was possibly underestimated.

V was shortened by 9 bases and J by 2 bases, with 17 bases between the two germline ends. The CDR3 consists of 14 residues. The V gene's germline CDR1 is LGHDT and CDR2 YNNKEL (reference sequence). Both about-4-week and about-12-week second-dose recipients were combined. Assay: immunoSEQ multiplex PCR; the TCRdb copy retains only in-frame clones and omits some. The data show roughly 200,000 clones, with more than 85% seen just once and approximately 3.4% held by the top ten. The source of this sequence is an adult who received the AZD1222 COVID-19 vaccine. The chain uses TRBV3-1 (or the pseudogene TRBV3-2) and TRBJ2-7, with D possibly TRBD2 on 5 matching bases. The sample here was peripheral blood, taken 28 days after the second AZD1222 dose. The CDR3 is CASKASSGTYEQYF. The CDR3 region has the DNA TGTGCCAGTAAGGCTAGCTCGGGGACCTACGAGCAGTACTTC.